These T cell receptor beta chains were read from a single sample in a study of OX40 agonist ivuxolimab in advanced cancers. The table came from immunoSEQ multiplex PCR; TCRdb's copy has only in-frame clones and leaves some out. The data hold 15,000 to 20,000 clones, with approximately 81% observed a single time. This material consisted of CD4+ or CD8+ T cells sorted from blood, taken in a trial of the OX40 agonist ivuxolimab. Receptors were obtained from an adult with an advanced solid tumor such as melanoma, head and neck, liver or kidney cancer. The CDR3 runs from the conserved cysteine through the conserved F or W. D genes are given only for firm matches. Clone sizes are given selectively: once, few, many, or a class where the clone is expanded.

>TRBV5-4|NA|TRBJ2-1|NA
TGTGCCAGCAGCGAACCCGGACAGTCCGATGAGCAGTTCTTC
CASSEPGQSDEQFF
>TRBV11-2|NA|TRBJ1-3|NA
TGTGCCAGCAGCTTAGGGGAGACCCGAAACACCATATATTTT
CASSLGETRNTIYF
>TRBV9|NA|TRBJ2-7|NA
TGTGCCAGCAGCCCTCACGGAGACTCCTACGAGCAGTACTTC
CASSPHGDSYEQYF
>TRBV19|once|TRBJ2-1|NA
TGTGCCAGTAGTATTACTAGCACCTACAATGAGCAGTTCTTC
CASSITSTYNEQFF
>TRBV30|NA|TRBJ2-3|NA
TGTGCCTGGAGGGACTGGCCAGATACGCAGTATTTT
CAWRDWPDTQYF
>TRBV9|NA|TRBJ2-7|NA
TGTGCCAGCAGCGTAGAGTCGGGGGTAGACGAGCAGTACTTC
CASSVESGVDEQYF
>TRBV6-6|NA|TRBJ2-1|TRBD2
TGTGCCAGCACCTCACTAGCGGGAGTCAATGAGCAGTTCTTC
CASTSLAGVNEQFF
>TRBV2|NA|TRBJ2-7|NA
TGTGCCAGCAGTGCCTTGGGGGACGGAACCTACGAGCAGTACTTC
CASSALGDGTYEQYF
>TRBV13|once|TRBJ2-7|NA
TGTGCCAGCAGCTTAACGGACAGACCCTACGAGCAGTACTTC
CASSLTDRPYEQYF
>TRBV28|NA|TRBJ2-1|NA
TGTGCCAGCAGTCTCGCCAATGAGCAGTTCTTC
CASSLANEQFF
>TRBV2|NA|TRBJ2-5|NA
TGTGCCAGAAAGGACTCCCGGGAAGGAGAGACCCAGTACTTC
CARKDSREGETQYF
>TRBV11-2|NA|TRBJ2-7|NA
TGTGCCAGCAGCAGCCTAGCGTCGGGGAGCGAGCAGTACTTC
CASSSLASGSEQYF
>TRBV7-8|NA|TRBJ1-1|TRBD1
TGTGCCAGCAGCTTAGCAGGGGGGACAGGGGGGTCATCGGAAGCTTTCTTT
CASSLAGGTGGSSEAFF
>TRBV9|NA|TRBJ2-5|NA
TGTGCCAGCAGCGTAGGGGTGGGGTACGAGACCCAGTACTTC
CASSVGVGYETQYF
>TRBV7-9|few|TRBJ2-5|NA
TGTGCCAGCAGCGCGAAGGACAGAGGAGAGACCCAGTACTTC
CASSAKDRGETQYF
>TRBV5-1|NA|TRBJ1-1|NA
TGCGCCAGCAGCTCAGGAACGAACACTGAAGCTTTCTTT
CASSSGTNTEAFF
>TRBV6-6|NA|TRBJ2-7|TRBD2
TGTGCCAGCAGCTTGACTAGCGGCGCCTACGAGCAGTACTTC
CASSLTSGAYEQYF
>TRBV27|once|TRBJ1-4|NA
TGTGCCAGCAGTCACAGGGTAAATGAAAAACTGTTTTTT
CASSHRVNEKLFF
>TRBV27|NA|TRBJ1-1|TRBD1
TGTGCCAGCAGTCTGACCGGGGGCGGCTACAGGGGGGCCAGCACTGAAGCTTTCTTT
CASSLTGGGYRGASTEAFF
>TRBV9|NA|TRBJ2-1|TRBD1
TGTGCCAGCAGCTCGCGGACAGGGAGCTCCTACAATGAGCAGTTCTTC
CASSSRTGSSYNEQFF
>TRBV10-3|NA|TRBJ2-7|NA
TGTGCCACCCGACAGCCTGGGTACGAGCAGTACTTC
CATRQPGYEQYF
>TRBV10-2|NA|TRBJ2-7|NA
TGCGCCAGCAGTTCAACGGGAGATTTAGAGCAGTACTTC
CASSSTGDLEQYF
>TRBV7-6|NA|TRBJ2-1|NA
TGTGCCAGCAGCTTCTTAATAGGGGAGATAGAGGAGGACAATGAGCAGTTCTTC
CASSFLIGEIEEDNEQFF
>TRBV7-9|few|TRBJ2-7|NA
TGTGCCAGCAGTATTGACAACTACGAGCAGTACTTC
CASSIDNYEQYF
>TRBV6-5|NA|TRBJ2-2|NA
TGTGCCAGCAGTCTCGGGCCCTTAGGGTGGATGTTTTTT
CASSLGPLGWMFF